This TCR beta chain was recovered during a study of T cells in Graves' hyperthyroidism and ophthalmopathy. Points on this clonotype: Its antigen is currently unknown.

It was RNA transcripts that yielded the amplified TCR beta CDR3 regions. In the first-round RT-PCR of the TCR CDR3, the HTBI primer set was used. MiXCR was run by TCRdb on the multiplex PCR reads, yielding one entry per CDR3 protein. Of a few hundred thousand distinct CDR3 sequences listed, approximately 14% are singletons. The CDR3 contains 21 residues. Germline trimming cut 6 bases from V and 0 bases from J; bases unmatched to any gene: 14. Graves' hyperthyroidism without ophthalmopathy progression within 18 months was termed stable. Uncontrolled infections, other autoimmune diseases, pregnancy or lactation led to exclusion of patients. The source of the PBMCs was less than 12 ml of fresh peripheral blood. Findings of the study overall: Blood held most thyroid clonotypes expanded above 0.001 frequency.

The V and J genes are TRBV12-3 or TRBV12-4 and TRBJ2-1; 16 positions agree with TRBD2. The material sequenced was blood. The receptor was isolated from a young woman with Graves' hyperthyroidism. CDR3 bases: TGTGCCAGCAGCGGGGGTCCGGGACTAGCGGGAGGGACCGACTCCTACAATGAGCAGTTCTTC. Its protein is CASSGGPGLAGGTDSYNEQFF.